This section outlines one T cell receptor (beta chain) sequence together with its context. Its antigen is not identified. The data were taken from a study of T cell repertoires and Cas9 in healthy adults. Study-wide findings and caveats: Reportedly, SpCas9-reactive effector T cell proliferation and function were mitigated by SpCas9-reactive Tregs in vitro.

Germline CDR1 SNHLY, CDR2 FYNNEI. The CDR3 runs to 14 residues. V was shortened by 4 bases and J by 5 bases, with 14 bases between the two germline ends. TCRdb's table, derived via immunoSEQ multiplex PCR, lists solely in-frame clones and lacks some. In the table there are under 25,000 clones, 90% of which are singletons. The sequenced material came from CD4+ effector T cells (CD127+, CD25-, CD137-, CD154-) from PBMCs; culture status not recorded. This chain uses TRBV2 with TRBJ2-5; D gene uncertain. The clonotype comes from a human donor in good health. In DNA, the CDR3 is TGTGCCAGCAGTGTCGGCAGTCCCGCGGAGACCCAGTACTTC. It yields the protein CASSVGSPAETQYF.